The 27 T cell receptor beta chains below come from one sample, sequenced in a study of cytomegalovirus exposure and HLA in healthy donors. A multiplex PCR was run with 60 Vbeta primers and 13 Jbeta primers. The assay was immunoSEQ multiplex PCR, and TCRdb's table has in-frame clones only and misses some. This listing includes some 150,000 clones. The sample taken for sequencing was PBMCs. The receptors were gathered from a man aged 40-55 years in good health and CMV-seronegative.

V usage is TRBV9 and J usage is TRBJ2-1; 7 bases fit TRBD2. J gave up 3 bases and V 7 bases, and 1 base lay outside the gene matches. The V gene's germline CDR1 is SGDLS and CDR2 YYNGEE. The CDR3 is made up of 12 amino acids. The CDR3 DNA is TGTGCCAGCGGGGGGGACTACAATGAGCAGTTCTTC. Protein: CASGGDYNEQFF.

V and J are TRBV7-9 and TRBJ2-5; D may be TRBD2 (6 bases). The CDR3 runs to 15 residues. In germline, CDR1 is SEHNR, CDR2 FQNEAQ (reference sequence). Deletions cut 4 bases from V and 0 bases from J, with 12 bases between. The CDR3 sequence is CASSSRGTHQETQYF. The CDR3 nucleotides read TGTGCCAGCAGCTCTAGAGGGACTCACCAAGAGACCCAGTACTTC.

This chain joins TRBV4-1 and TRBJ2-2, with D tentatively TRBD1 (5 bases). CDR3 length: 14 amino acids. V lost 6 bases and J 3 bases, leaving 11 bases between the germline ends. Germline V CDR1 and CDR2: MGHRA, YSYEKL. CDR3 in amino acids: CASRRTGYTGELFF. The CDR3 DNA follows: TGCGCCAGCAGACGTACAGGTTACACCGGGGAGCTGTTTTTT.

The chain combines TRBV7-2 with TRBJ2-5; TRBD2 is a possible D gene (6 bases). CDR1 is SGHTA, CDR2 FQGNSA, per germline. Trimming took 7 bases from V and 1 from J, leaving 10 bases between them. CDR3 length equals 13 residues. CDR3 nucleotides: TGTGCCAGCACCAGACTAGGCCAAGAGACCCAGTACTTC. Its translation is CASTRLGQETQYF.

This sequence joins TRBV2 and TRBJ1-4; 9 bases line up with TRBD1. The germline CDR1 and CDR2 sequences are SNHLY and FYNNEI. There are 15 residues in the CDR3. V lost 6 bases to trimming and J lost 4 bases; unmatched junction nucleotides: 6. CDR3 nucleotide sequence: TGTGCCAGCAGATATGGACAGGGGTTTAATGAAAAACTGTTTTTT. Its translation: CASRYGQGFNEKLFF.

This chain connects TRBV4-1 to TRBJ1-6; the D is unclear. V shed 2 bases and J shed 7 bases, with 9 bases lying between them. Germline V CDR1 and CDR2: MGHRA, YSYEKL. The CDR3 runs to 14 residues. DNA for the CDR3: TGCGCCAGCAGCCAAAGTTGGCCAAATTCACCCCTCCACTTT. Its translation is CASSQSWPNSPLHF.

This rearrangement joins TRBV2 to TRBJ2-7; D not certain. CDR1 is SNHLY and CDR2 is FYNNEI in the germline V gene. The germline V and J ends were trimmed by 5 bases and 8 bases, with 22 bases remaining between them. The CDR3 has 15 residues. The CDR3 DNA sequence: TGTGCCAGCAGTATACCAAAGAACCAGAAGTACCAGCAGTACTTC. Translating it yields CASSIPKNQKYQQYF.

The V and J genes are TRBV29-1 and TRBJ1-2, with 10 bases that match TRBD1. Germline V gene sequence: CDR1 SQVTM, CDR2 ANQGSEA. The CDR3 length is 16 residues. The junction had 14 bases not matched to a gene; V was cut back by 6 bases and J by 4 bases. CDR3 bases: TGCAGCGTACACACCCCAGGGACAGGGGCTGGCTATGGCTACACCTTC. Protein product: CSVHTPGTGAGYGYTF.

This chain joins TRBV19 and TRBJ2-5; 10 bases are shared with TRBD1. The CDR3 has 15 residues. The ends lost 7 bases at V and 3 bases at J; junction bases unmatched: 8. Germline CDR1 and CDR2: LNHDA and SQIVND (reference sequence). As DNA, the CDR3 is TGTGCCAGTAACCCGTCCGGGACAGGGGAAGAGACCCAGTACTTC. Translated, it gives CASNPSGTGEETQYF.

The rearrangement joins TRBV5-1 to TRBJ1-4; tentative D call: TRBD1 (6 bases). This CDR3 has 14 amino acids. Germline V gives CDR1 SGHRS, CDR2 YFSETQ. V was shortened by 4 bases and J by 1 base, with 8 bases between the two germline ends. CDR3 protein: CASSQTGTNEKLFF. Written as DNA, the CDR3 is TGCGCCAGCAGCCAGACAGGAACTAATGAAAAACTGTTTTTT. Together with reference TRBV5-1 and TRBJ1-4, the CDR3 gives the full variable domain: KAGVTQTPRYLIKTRGQQVTLSCSPISGHRSVSWYQQTPGQGLQFLFEYFSETQRNKGNFPGRFSGRQFSNSRSEMNVSTLELGDSALYLCASSQTGTNEKLFFGSGTQLSVL.

The V gene is TRBV6-5, the J gene TRBJ2-7, with D maybe TRBD1 (6 bases). V dropped 2 bases and J dropped 2 bases, with 10 bases sitting between them. CDR3 length: 14 amino acids. The germline V gene encodes CDR1 MNHEY and CDR2 SVGAGI. CDR3 protein: CASSYTRTAYEQYF. The CDR3 nucleotides are TGTGCCAGCAGTTACACTAGGACAGCCTACGAGCAGTACTTC.

The V call is TRBV6-1, the J call TRBJ2-3, with TRBD2 matching over 7 bases. After removal of 7 bases from V and 4 bases from J, the junction contained 11 bases not matched to a gene. CDR1 MNHNS and CDR2 SASEGT come from the germline V gene. CDR3 length equals 15 residues. The CDR3 here is CASNLRGNGADTQYF. CDR3 nucleotides: TGTGCCAGCAACCTGCGGGGGAATGGGGCAGATACGCAGTATTTT.

The chain combines TRBV5-1 with TRBJ1-2; the D gene is possibly TRBD1 (6 bases). This CDR3 is built from 15 residues. V was cut by 0 bases and J by 8 bases, with 17 bases left in between. From germline, CDR1 is SGHRS and CDR2 YFSETQ. The chain's CDR3 is CASSLAPTGEFGYTF. The CDR3 coding sequence is TGCGCCAGCAGCTTGGCCCCGACAGGAGAATTCGGCTACACCTTC.

The rearrangement uses TRBV6-6 and TRBJ1-2; D is possibly TRBD1 (6 bases). This CDR3 is built from 15 residues. Germline lookup yields CDR1 MNHNY and CDR2 SVGAGI (reference sequence). Trimming left V 8 bases short and J 4 bases short, with 20 bases between. The DNA of the CDR3 is TGTGCCAGCCTGGGGGGGCTCGGACCACTCTATGGCTACACCTTC. It codes for CASLGGLGPLYGYTF.

The chain carries TRBV5-6 and TRBJ1-2; a possible D gene is TRBD1 (5 bases). The length of the CDR3 is 15 residues. Germline V gene sequence: CDR1 SGHDT, CDR2 YYEEEE. V lost 2 bases and J lost 4, with 15 bases in between. CDR3 in amino acids: CASSLGRAQGYGYTF. The CDR3 DNA reads TGTGCCAGCAGCTTAGGGAGGGCCCAGGGCTATGGCTACACCTTC.

The chain combines TRBV11-2 with TRBJ1-1; D perhaps matches TRBD1 (5 bases). V shed 1 base and J shed 7 bases, with 10 bases lying between them. CDR3 length equals 13 residues. The germline V gene encodes CDR1 SGHAT and CDR2 FQNNGV. The CDR3 spells CASSLGREGEAFF. The DNA for the CDR3 is TGTGCCAGCAGCTTAGGCAGGGAGGGTGAAGCTTTCTTT.

The genes are TRBV28 and TRBJ2-7; 8 bases are shared with TRBD1. Germline assignment: CDR1 MDHEN and CDR2 SYDVKM. J gave up 2 bases and V 4 bases, and 10 bases lay outside the gene matches. The CDR3 runs to 16 residues. CDR3: CASSYHRGQAPYEQYF. The CDR3 DNA sequence: TGTGCCAGCAGTTACCATCGGGGACAGGCACCCTACGAGCAGTACTTC.

For the CDR3, the DNA is TGTGCCAGCAGTGAACCAGGGGAGTATAGCTATGGCTACACCTTC. It translates to CASSEPGEYSYGYTF. The rearrangement links TRBV25-1 to TRBJ1-2; TRBD1 might be the D (6 bases). Per the germline V gene, CDR1 is MGHDK and CDR2 is SYGVNS. Between the trimmed V and J ends, which lost 2 bases and 4 bases, there was a span of 14 bases. This CDR3 region has 15 residues.

V usage is TRBV28 and J usage is TRBJ1-2; TRBD1 agrees at 11 bases. The V segment lost 2 bases and the J segment 8 bases; nucleotides outside the gene matches: 13. The CDR3 has 17 amino acids. The germline gives CDR1 MDHEN, CDR2 SYDVKM. The CDR3, as DNA: TGTGCCAGCAGTTTAATTCCGAATGGACAGGGGGCAACAGGCTACACCTTC. Amino acid sequence: CASSLIPNGQGATGYTF.

The chain has TRBV28 and TRBJ1-5, with D unresolved. There are 12 residues in the CDR3. V was clipped by 6 bases and J by 16 bases, with 19 bases between them. Germline CDR1 MDHEN, CDR2 SYDVKM. The CDR3 nucleotides are TGTGCCAGCAGACCAACCTCGTTACAGCTACATTTT. Residues: CASRPTSLQLHF. Filled out from reference TRBV28 and TRBJ1-5, the complete variable domain reads DVKVTQSSRYLVKRTGEKVFLECVQDMDHENMFWYRQDPGLGLRLIYFSYDVKMKEKGDIPEGYSVSREKKERFSLILESASTNQTSMYLCASRPTSLQLHFGDGTRLSIL.

The rearrangement uses TRBV5-1 and TRBJ1-4; 9 nucleotides align to TRBD1. There are 14 residues in the CDR3. Trimming took 4 bases from V and 8 from J; bases not matched to a gene: 6. Germline V lookup: CDR1 SGHRS, CDR2 YFSETQ. The CDR3 spells CASSRDREREKLFF. CDR3 DNA: TGCGCCAGCAGCCGGGACAGGGAGCGAGAAAAACTGTTTTTT.

J is TRBJ1-1 and V is TRBV10-3, with D possibly matching TRBD1 (6 bases). The V and J ends lost 0 bases and 5 bases respectively, with 13 bases between them. The CDR3 extends over 15 amino acids. Germline V CDR1 and CDR2: ENHRY, SYGVKD. The CDR3 reads CAISESRGMGTEAFF. For the CDR3, the DNA is TGTGCCATCAGTGAGTCCAGGGGAATGGGGACTGAAGCTTTCTTT.

The chain carries TRBV6-5 and TRBJ2-5; D uncertain. The V gene's germline CDR1 is MNHEY and CDR2 SVGAGI. Trimming removed 6 bases at V and 5 bases at J, with 16 bases between. The CDR3 is made up of 14 amino acids. The DNA for the CDR3 is TGTGCCAGCAGGTTGGGCACCAAGTTTGAGACCCAGTACTTC. Protein product: CASRLGTKFETQYF.

The chain employs TRBV19 and TRBJ2-5, with 11 bases that match TRBD2. V was pared by 1 base and J by 4 bases, with 2 bases of the junction left unmatched. Germline CDR1 and CDR2: LNHDA and SQIVND (reference sequence). The CDR3 extends over 15 amino acids. The CDR3 coding sequence is TGTGCCAGTAGTATAGGACTAGCGGGGCGAGAGACCCAGTACTTC. Protein product: CASSIGLAGRETQYF. The full variable domain, its missing parts supplied by reference TRBV19 and TRBJ2-5, is DGGITQSPKYLFRKEGQNVTLSCEQNLNHDAMYWYRQDPGQGLRLIYYSQIVNDFQKGDIAEGYSVSREKKESFPLTVTSAQKNPTAFYLCASSIGLAGRETQYFGPGTRLLVL.

The chain uses TRBV28 and TRBJ2-5, with TRBD1 as a possible D gene (6 bases). Germline CDR1 and CDR2: MDHEN and SYDVKM. The germline V and J ends were trimmed by 4 bases and 4 bases, with 13 bases remaining between them. The CDR3 totals 14 residues. Here the CDR3 reads CASSSTGTLETQYF. The CDR3 region has the DNA TGTGCCAGCAGTTCGACAGGTACTTTAGAGACCCAGTACTTC.

This chain connects TRBV2 to TRBJ2-3; 7 bases are shared with TRBD2. CDR3 size: 17 residues. In germline, CDR1 is SNHLY, CDR2 FYNNEI. Germline trimming cut 3 bases from V and 0 bases from J; bases unmatched to any gene: 9. The CDR3 DNA follows: TGTGCCAGCAGTGACCGACCTCTAGCGGAGAGCACAGATACGCAGTATTTT. Encoded protein: CASSDRPLAESTDTQYF.

The DNA for the CDR3 is TGTGCCATCAGTGCGAACAGGGCACCCGGACCAAATCAGCCCCAGCATTTT. Amino acid sequence: CAISANRAPGPNQPQHF. V gene TRBV10-3 combines with J gene TRBJ1-5; possible D gene TRBD1, 6 bases. V gave up 4 bases and J gave up 4 bases, with 20 bases separating them. The CDR3 has 17 residues. Germline loops: CDR1 ENHRY, CDR2 SYGVKD.